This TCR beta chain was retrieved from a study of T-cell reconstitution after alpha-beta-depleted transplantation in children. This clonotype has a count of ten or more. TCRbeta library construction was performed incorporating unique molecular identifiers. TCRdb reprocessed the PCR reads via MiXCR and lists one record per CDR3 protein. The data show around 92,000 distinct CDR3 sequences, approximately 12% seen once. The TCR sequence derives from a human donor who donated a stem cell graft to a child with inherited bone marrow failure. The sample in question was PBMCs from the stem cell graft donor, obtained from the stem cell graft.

CDR3 DNA: TGCGCCAGCAGCTTGGCAAGGGGAGGGTTGAACACTGAAGCTTTCTTT. Its translation is CASSLARGGLNTEAFF. The gene calls are TRBV5-1 and TRBJ1-1; D might be TRBD1 (5 bases). In germline, CDR1 is SGHRS, CDR2 YFSETQ. Trimming cost V 0 bases and J 0 bases, with 12 bases left between them. The CDR3 is 16 residues long.